The TCR beta chain described here comes from a study of patients and donors after allogeneic stem cell transplantation. The V gene's germline CDR1 is SGHVS and CDR2 FQNEAQ. This CDR3 is 15 amino acids long. V was pared by 5 bases and J by 4 bases, with 5 bases of the junction left unmatched. A single record per CDR3 protein comes from TCRdb applying MiXCR to the RT-PCR reads. The table has 160,000 or so distinct CDR3 sequences, 20% to 25% seen once. The sequenced material came from blood, either unsorted or a sorted T cell fraction (not recorded which). The chain employs TRBV7-8 and TRBJ2-3, with TRBD2 matching 11 bases. The clonotype originates from a human donor who was either an allogeneic HSCT recipient or a stem cell or donor lymphocyte infusion donor (not recorded which). It is not recorded whose cells these are; they may come from a transplant donor. This CDR3 is CASSQLAGAADTQYF. The CDR3 DNA follows: TGTGCCAGCAGCCAACTAGCGGGAGCGGCAGATACGCAGTATTTT.